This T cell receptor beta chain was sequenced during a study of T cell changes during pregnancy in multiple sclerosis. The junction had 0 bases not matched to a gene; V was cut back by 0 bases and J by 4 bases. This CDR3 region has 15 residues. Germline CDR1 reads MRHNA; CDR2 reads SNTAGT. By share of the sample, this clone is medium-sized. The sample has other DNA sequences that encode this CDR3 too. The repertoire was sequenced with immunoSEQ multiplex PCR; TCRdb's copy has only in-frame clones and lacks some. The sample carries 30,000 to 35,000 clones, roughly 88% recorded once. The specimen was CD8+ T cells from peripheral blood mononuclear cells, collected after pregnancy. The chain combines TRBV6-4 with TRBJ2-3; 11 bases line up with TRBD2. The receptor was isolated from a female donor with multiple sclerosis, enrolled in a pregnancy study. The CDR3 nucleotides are TGTGCCAGCAGTGACTCTAGCGGGGGGGCAGATACGCAGTATTTT. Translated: CASSDSSGGADTQYF.